The clone carrying this T cell receptor beta chain appeared many times. Scientists amplified the TCR beta CDR3 regions from RNA transcripts. Second-round multiplex PCR came after first-round RT-PCR with HTBI primers. Using its own MiXCR run on the multiplex PCR reads, TCRdb lists one record per CDR3 protein. The table has 400,000 or so distinct CDR3 sequences, 15% seen once. These data originate in a study of Graves' ophthalmopathy and Graves' hyperthyroidism. The junction had 3 bases not matched to a gene; V was cut back by 5 bases and J by 4 bases. The CDR3 runs to 14 residues. Germline V gene data show CDR1 as SGHAT and CDR2 as FQNNGV.

The chain uses TRBV11-2 and TRBJ1-1; 11 positions match TRBD1. The sequencing input was peripheral blood. This TCR was sampled from a woman aged 18 to 35 with stable Graves' hyperthyroidism. CDR3 in DNA: TGTGCCAGCAGCACCGGACAGGGGGCCACTGAAGCTTTCTTT. As protein: CASSTGQGATEAFF.